These 23 T cell receptor beta chains came from one sample sequenced in a study of blood T cell repertoires in COVID-19. Sequenced by immunoSEQ multiplex PCR; TCRdb stores in-frame clones only, minus some. The data show about 140,000 clones, over 80% seen once. The sequencing sample was made of peripheral blood. All receptors derive from a woman in her forties or fifties with acute or convalescent COVID-19.

This chain links TRBV27 with TRBJ2-6; the D is unclear. The V gene's germline CDR1 is MNHEY and CDR2 SMNVEV (reference sequence). V dropped 6 bases and J dropped 0 bases, with 15 bases sitting between them. The CDR3 runs to 17 residues. The CDR3 coding sequence is TGTGCCAGCAGGCAACTAAAAGCCGACTCTGGGGCCAACGTCCTGACTTTC. The encoded protein is CASRQLKADSGANVLTF.

The genes are TRBV19 and TRBJ2-2; 9 bases map to TRBD1. This CDR3 region has 16 residues. V lost 7 bases and J lost 5; bases outside the gene matches: 11. Per germline, CDR1 LNHDA and CDR2 SQIVND (reference sequence). In nucleotides, the CDR3 is TGTGCCAGTACCCCCCCAGGGACAGGGCGAACCGGGGAGCTGTTTTTT. Translation: CASTPPGTGRTGELFF.

The CDR3 spells CAWSVPPRGKDEAFF. CDR3 coding DNA: TGTGCCTGGAGTGTACCACCCAGAGGGAAGGATGAAGCTTTCTTT. V usage is TRBV30 and J usage is TRBJ1-1, with D unclear. Trimming stripped 0 bases from V and 7 bases from J, with 18 bases between. Per the germline V gene, CDR1 is GTSNPN and CDR2 is SVGIG (reference sequence). The CDR3 is made up of 15 amino acids.

V gene TRBV4-1 combines with J gene TRBJ2-7; TRBD2 is a possible D gene (6 bases). In germline, CDR1 is MGHRA, CDR2 YSYEKL. Trimming cost V 4 bases and J 3 bases, with 16 bases left between them. This CDR3 is built from 15 residues. CDR3 amino acids: CASSPPGRRVYEQYF. CDR3 in DNA: TGCGCCAGCAGCCCACCCGGGCGGAGGGTCTACGAGCAGTACTTC.

DNA for the CDR3: TGTGCCAGTACTTACGGCGGAGGCACAGATACGCAGTATTTT. Translated: CASTYGGGTDTQYF. The chain joins TRBV19 to TRBJ2-3; D call uncertain. Germline lookup yields CDR1 LNHDA and CDR2 SQIVND (reference sequence). The CDR3 extends over 14 amino acids. Between the trimmed V and J ends, which lost 7 bases and 1 base, there was a span of 12 bases.

As concerns this clone: This same CDR3 is encoded by further DNA sequences in the sample. This chain links TRBV7-3 with TRBJ2-7; D is possibly TRBD2 (6 bases). Germline values: CDR1 SGHTA, CDR2 FQGTGA. The V and J ends lost 1 base and 3 bases respectively, with 16 bases between them. The CDR3 sequence is 16 residues long. CDR3 amino acids: CASSLIGRGLGYEQYF. CDR3 bases: TGTGCCAGCAGCTTAATTGGTCGGGGGTTGGGCTACGAGCAGTACTTC.

The V and J genes are TRBV9 and TRBJ1-4, with TRBD1 identical over 9 bases. V shed 1 base, J shed 7 bases, and the junction held 11 bases outside the gene matches. The CDR3 extends over 17 amino acids. Germline assignment: CDR1 SGDLS and CDR2 YYNGEE. CDR3 nucleotides: TGTGCCAGCAGCGTATCACATACCGGGACAGGGACTGAAAAACTGTTTTTT. This translates into CASSVSHTGTGTEKLFF. Drawing the rest from reference TRBV9 and TRBJ1-4, the complete variable domain is DSGVTQTPKHLITATGQRVTLRCSPRSGDLSVYWYQQSLDQGLQFLIQYYNGEERAKGNILERFSAQQFPDLHSELNLSSLELGDSALYFCASSVSHTGTGTEKLFFGSGTQLSVL.

Here the CDR3 reads CAIMAESYEQYF. CDR3 DNA sequence: TGTGCCATCATGGCAGAATCCTACGAGCAGTACTTC. The chain carries TRBV10-3 and TRBJ2-7; unclear D gene. Germline V lookup: CDR1 ENHRY, CDR2 SYGVKD. The CDR3 is made up of 12 amino acids. V was shortened by 7 bases and J by 1 base, with 8 bases between the two germline ends.

The chain combines TRBV7-9 with TRBJ2-5; 7 nucleotides agree with TRBD2. Per germline, CDR1 SEHNR and CDR2 FQNEAQ (reference sequence). Losses at the gene ends were 5 bases for V and 5 bases for J; bases not matched to a gene: 5. This CDR3 comprises 13 residues. As DNA, the CDR3 is TGTGCCAGCAGCCAGGGAGGGGCGGAGACCCAGTACTTC. Translated, it gives CASSQGGAETQYF.

The chain joins TRBV2 to TRBJ2-1, with no clear D. CDR1 is SNHLY, CDR2 FYNNEI, per germline. Trimming shortened V by 1 base and J by 8 bases, and 12 bases separated the two germline ends. This CDR3 has 14 residues. The CDR3 here is CASSEVGRSHEQFF. In DNA form, the CDR3 reads TGTGCCAGCAGTGAAGTGGGCAGGTCCCATGAGCAGTTCTTC.

Here the CDR3 DNA reads TGTGCCAGCAGCTCCCGCGGATTTAACACTGAAGCTTTCTTT. It translates to CASSSRGFNTEAFF. This sequence joins TRBV7-8 and TRBJ1-1; D unresolved. The CDR3 has 14 amino acids. CDR1 SGHVS and CDR2 FQNEAQ come from the germline V gene. With 4 bases removed from V and 2 bases from J, the gap between germline ends came to 11 bases.

This rearrangement joins TRBV4-1 to TRBJ2-1; D may be TRBD1 (6 bases). Trimming cost V 0 bases and J 8 bases, with 11 bases left between them. This CDR3 contains 14 residues. Germline CDR1 and CDR2: MGHRA and YSYEKL. CDR3 in DNA: TGCGCCAGCAGCCAAGAGCACAGGGTGGATGAGCAGTTCTTC. Translated, it gives CASSQEHRVDEQFF.

V usage is TRBV6-5 and J usage is TRBJ1-3; a weak D match, TRBD1 (5 bases). Germline CDR1 is MNHEY and CDR2 is SVGAGI. CDR3 length: 15 amino acids. With 7 bases removed from V and 0 bases from J, the gap between germline ends came to 13 bases. CDR3 in amino acids: CASIPGGASGNTIYF. The CDR3 nucleotides are TGTGCCAGCATACCGGGGGGAGCCTCTGGAAACACCATATATTTT.

Only one count was recorded for this clone. The V gene is TRBV6-5, the J gene TRBJ2-5; 7 positions agree with TRBD1. The CDR3 sequence is 13 residues long. V gave up 5 bases and J gave up 5 bases; unmatched junction bases: 5. The germline V gene has CDR1 MNHEY and CDR2 SVGAGI. The CDR3: CASSMTGRETQYF. The CDR3 DNA sequence: TGTGCCAGCAGTATGACAGGGCGGGAGACCCAGTACTTC.

The chain recombines TRBV2 with TRBJ1-5; D is possibly TRBD1 (5 bases). The V and J ends lost 2 bases and 3 bases respectively, with 11 bases between them. This CDR3 has 15 amino acids. From germline, CDR1 is SNHLY and CDR2 FYNNEI. This chain's CDR3 is CASSEMAGINQPQHF. The CDR3 coding sequence is TGTGCCAGCAGTGAAATGGCAGGGATCAATCAGCCCCAGCATTTT.

V gene TRBV15 combines with J gene TRBJ1-3; D call uncertain. V lost 1 base to trimming and J lost 4 bases, with 11 bases between them. Germline V gene data show CDR1 as LNHNV and CDR2 as YYDKDF (reference sequence). The CDR3 totals 15 residues. The CDR3 DNA sequence: TGTGCCACCAGCAGAGCCCGCGGGGAGGGAAACACCATATATTTT. Translating gives CATSRARGEGNTIYF.

V is TRBV14 and J is TRBJ2-1, with D possibly being TRBD2 (5 bases). Per the germline V gene, CDR1 is SGHDN and CDR2 is FVKESK. Trimming left V 4 bases short and J 7 bases short, with 17 bases between. CDR3 length equals 15 residues. The CDR3 DNA sequence: TGTGCCAGCAGCCCCGTCCTGGGATGGAGGAATGAGCAGTTCTTC. Translating gives CASSPVLGWRNEQFF.

The J gene is TRBJ2-1, the V gene TRBV7-2; D not certain. Germline V CDR1 and CDR2: SGHTA, FQGNSA. This CDR3 spans 15 amino acids. Trimming took off 5 bases at V and 3 bases at J, with 14 bases between the two ends. CDR3 amino acids: CASSPQAGVYNEQFF. DNA for the CDR3: TGTGCCAGCAGCCCCCAGGCAGGCGTCTACAATGAGCAGTTCTTC.

This chain joins TRBV6-4 and TRBJ2-3, with D perhaps matching TRBD1 (5 bases). Trimming took 2 bases from V and 6 from J, leaving 21 bases between them. The length of the CDR3 is 17 residues. CDR1 and CDR2 (germline): MRHNA, SNTAGT. CDR3 DNA sequence: TGTGCCAGCAGTGACGAAGGACATCCTGCGTCTCAGGATACGCAGTATTTT. Protein: CASSDEGHPASQDTQYF.

The V call is TRBV5-1, the J call TRBJ2-1, with 12 positions matching TRBD2. Per germline, CDR1 SGHRS and CDR2 YFSETQ. The CDR3 has 18 residues. V was clipped by 4 bases and J by 7 bases; unmatched bases: 15. The CDR3 is CASSGSLAGGSPGNEQFF. Written as DNA, the CDR3 is TGCGCCAGCAGCGGGTCACTAGCGGGGGGCTCCCCGGGAAATGAGCAGTTCTTC. The full variable domain, rest sourced from reference TRBV5-1 and TRBJ2-1, is KAGVTQTPRYLIKTRGQQVTLSCSPISGHRSVSWYQQTPGQGLQFLFEYFSETQRNKGNFPGRFSGRQFSNSRSEMNVSTLELGDSALYLCASSGSLAGGSPGNEQFFGPGTRLTVL.

The chain joins TRBV5-1 to TRBJ2-5; D may be TRBD1 (6 bases). Germline CDR1 and CDR2: SGHRS and YFSETQ. V was trimmed by 0 bases and J by 5 bases, leaving 14 bases between them. This CDR3 comprises 15 residues. The CDR3 bases are TGCGCCAGCAGCTTGGGGGGGCAAAGTTCCGAGACCCAGTACTTC. Amino acid sequence: CASSLGGQSSETQYF.

This clone was seen only once. Written as DNA, the CDR3 is TGTGCCAGCAGCCTGGGACTGGGAGAAGAGACCCAGTACTTC. It codes for CASSLGLGEETQYF. V usage is TRBV6-6 and J usage is TRBJ2-5; D perhaps matches TRBD2 (6 bases). V was shortened by 6 bases and J by 3 bases, with 14 bases between the two germline ends. The CDR3 is made up of 14 amino acids. Germline V gene lookup returns CDR1 MNHNY and CDR2 SVGAGI (reference sequence).

The chain joins TRBV6-5 to TRBJ2-3, with TRBD2 matching 9 bases. The J segment lost 3 bases and the V segment lost 2 bases, leaving 6 bases of the junction unmatched. This CDR3 spans 16 amino acids. CDR1 and CDR2 from the germline V gene are MNHEY and SVGAGI. The CDR3 DNA reads as TGTGCCAGCAGTTACCCAGCGGGAGGTGTTACAGATACGCAGTATTTT. This encodes CASSYPAGGVTDTQYF.